This passage covers 10 T cell receptor beta chains from one sample sequenced in a study of siplizumab effects on memory and regulatory T cells. Only in-frame clones appear in the TCRdb table, and some are missing; sequencing was by immunoSEQ multiplex PCR. The profile shows about 3,400 clones, 50% to 60% of them singletons. Cells that made up the mixed lymphocyte reaction were cocultured at 37°C for over 5 days. These receptors' antigens are unknown. Specimen: CFSE-low (dividing) CD8+ T cells sorted from an allogeneic mixed lymphocyte reaction. The source of these receptors is a human donor in good health; the cells came from an allogeneic mixed lymphocyte reaction. Some clones in this sample may be carry-over from other donors' samples.

The chain links TRBV4-1 to TRBJ2-3; no definite D call. V lost 6 bases and J 3 bases, leaving 16 bases between the germline ends. CDR1 and CDR2 from the germline V gene are MGHRA and YSYEKL. This CDR3 contains 15 residues. CDR3 nucleotide sequence: TGCGCCAGCAGTCCAACTACCCGAAAGACAGATACGCAGTATTTT. Encoded protein: CASSPTTRKTDTQYF.

This clone was seen a few times. This chain uses TRBV7-9 with TRBJ2-3; 7 nucleotides agree with TRBD2. The CDR3 has 14 residues. Germline CDR1 SEHNR, CDR2 FQNEAQ (reference sequence). V trimming: 6 bases; J trimming: 3 bases; junction bases outside the gene matches: 6. The CDR3 bases are TGTGCCAGCAGGGGCGGGAGTTTAACAGATACGCAGTATTTT. This codes for CASRGGSLTDTQYF.

This clone was recorded a few times. The chain carries TRBV5-4 and TRBJ2-7, with a tentative D call TRBD1 (6 bases). The germline V and J ends were trimmed by 0 bases and 7 bases, with 14 bases remaining between them. Germline assignment: CDR1 SGHNT and CDR2 YYREEE (reference sequence). The CDR3 extends over 14 amino acids. In nucleotides, the CDR3 is TGTGCCAGCAGCTTGGCGGCAGGGGCCCGGGAGCAGTACTTC. It codes for CASSLAAGAREQYF.

The rearrangement links TRBV27 to TRBJ2-3, with 8 bases fitting TRBD2. The CDR3 is 18 residues long. Per germline, CDR1 MNHEY and CDR2 SMNVEV (reference sequence). Trimming at V came to 5 bases and at J to 2 bases, leaving 15 bases not matched to a gene. CDR3 coding DNA: TGTGCCAGCAGTCTACTAAGCACTAGCGGACCCTTCACAGATACGCAGTATTTT. As protein: CASSLLSTSGPFTDTQYF.

The table lists this clone with a few counts. The chain recombines TRBV4-2 with TRBJ2-5; no clear D. V lost 5 bases and J 2 bases, leaving 12 bases between the germline ends. The CDR3 totals 14 residues. Looked up from germline, CDR1 is LGHNA and CDR2 is YNFKEQ. CDR3 amino acids: CASSGPPIQETQYF. The CDR3, as DNA: TGTGCCAGCAGCGGTCCTCCCATACAAGAGACCCAGTACTTC.

This chain links TRBV11-2 with TRBJ2-7; D perhaps matches TRBD1 (5 bases). Germline V CDR1 and CDR2: SGHAT, FQNNGV. The ends were cut back, 1 base at V and 4 bases at J, with 8 bases in the middle. The CDR3 spans 13 residues. The CDR3 is CASSLGTLYEQYF. In nucleotides, the CDR3 is TGTGCCAGCAGCTTAGGGACACTGTACGAGCAGTACTTC.

In this sample, this clone turned up a few times. The V and J genes are TRBV6-5 and TRBJ2-7; D not resolved. Trimming cost V 0 bases and J 3 bases, with 9 bases left between them. The CDR3 length is 14 residues. Germline CDR1 MNHEY, CDR2 SVGAGI. As DNA, the CDR3 is TGTGCCAGCAGTTACTCGCTGGCCGACTACGAGCAGTACTTC. It yields the protein CASSYSLADYEQYF.

The rearrangement joins TRBV7-6 to TRBJ2-7; D not resolved. Trimming took off 1 base at V and 3 bases at J, with 7 bases between the two ends. The CDR3 totals 13 residues. Germline V gene sequence: CDR1 SGHVS, CDR2 FNYEAQ. As DNA, the CDR3 is TGTGCCAGCAGCTTAGATGGTTTCTACGAGCAGTACTTC. This sequence encodes CASSLDGFYEQYF.

The chain carries TRBV4-3 and TRBJ2-3, with D tentatively TRBD2 (5 bases). Deletions cut 4 bases from V and 6 bases from J, with 20 bases between. Germline V gives CDR1 LGHNA, CDR2 YSLEER. This CDR3 is built from 16 residues. This CDR3 is CASSPLGARAEDTQYF. The CDR3 DNA reads as TGCGCCAGCAGCCCCCTTGGCGCGAGGGCGGAGGATACGCAGTATTTT.

This chain joins TRBV18 and TRBJ1-1; perhaps TRBD1 as D (5 bases). Germline-derived CDR1 and CDR2 are KGHSH and LQKENI. V shed 3 bases and J shed 5 bases, with 10 bases lying between them. The CDR3 consists of 13 residues. CDR3 nucleotides: TGTGCCAGCTCACCGGTGGGGGAGACTGAAGCTTTCTTT. This encodes CASSPVGETEAFF.